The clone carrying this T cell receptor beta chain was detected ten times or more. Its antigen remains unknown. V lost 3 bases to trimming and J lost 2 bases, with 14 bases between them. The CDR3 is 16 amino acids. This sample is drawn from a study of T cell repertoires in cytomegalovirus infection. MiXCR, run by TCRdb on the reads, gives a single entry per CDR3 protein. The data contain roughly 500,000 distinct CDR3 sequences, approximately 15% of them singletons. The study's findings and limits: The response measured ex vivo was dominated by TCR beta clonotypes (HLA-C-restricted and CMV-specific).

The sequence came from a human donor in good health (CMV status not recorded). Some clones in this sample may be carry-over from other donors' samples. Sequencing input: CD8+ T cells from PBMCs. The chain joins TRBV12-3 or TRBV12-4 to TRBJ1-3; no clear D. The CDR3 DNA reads TGTGCCAGCAGTTTCTCAGCGGGGATGCCTGGAAACACCATATATTTT. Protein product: CASSFSAGMPGNTIYF.